This entry lists 5 T cell receptor beta chains sequenced from one sample in a study of blood T cell repertoires in COVID-19. Repertoires were generated with immunoSEQ multiplex PCR, while TCRdb's copy carries only in-frame clones and drops some. The sample consists of a few hundred thousand clones, about 83% of them appearing once. Sample: PBMCs or T cells enriched from blood (not recorded which). These receptor sequences come from a woman aged 45 to 65 who had recovered from COVID-19.

The V and J genes are TRBV10-3 and TRBJ1-1; possibly TRBD1 for D (5 bases). Germline lookup yields CDR1 ENHRY and CDR2 SYGVKD. V lost 6 bases, J lost 4 bases, and 12 bases lay in between. The CDR3 extends over 13 amino acids. The CDR3, as DNA: TGTGCCATCAGACAGGACGGGAGCACTGAAGCTTTCTTT. Translating gives CAIRQDGSTEAFF.

This clone was seen a single time. The CDR3 nucleotides are TGTGCCAGCAGCTTCCCGGTACCAGGGCTGTTTTTT. It translates to CASSFPVPGLFF. This chain connects TRBV7-9 to TRBJ2-2; D ambiguous. V was clipped by 3 bases and J by 13 bases, with 12 bases between them. Germline V gives CDR1 SEHNR, CDR2 FQNEAQ (reference sequence). CDR3 length: 12 residues.

The J gene is TRBJ1-1, the V gene TRBV7-6; TRBD1 might be the D (5 bases). This CDR3 contains 14 residues. Trimming removed 1 base at V and 4 bases at J, with 10 bases between. CDR1 is SGHVS and CDR2 is FNYEAQ in the germline V gene. The CDR3 loop is CASSLGGESTEAFF. In nucleotides, the CDR3 is TGTGCCAGCAGCTTAGGGGGGGAGAGCACTGAAGCTTTCTTT.

This chain joins TRBV12-3 or TRBV12-4 and TRBJ1-4, with D possibly being TRBD1 (6 bases). V was cut by 5 bases and J by 8 bases, with 9 bases left in between. CDR3 length: 12 residues. CDR3 protein: CASSPQGEKLFF. The CDR3 DNA reads TGTGCCAGCAGTCCACAGGGAGAAAAACTGTTTTTT.

The chain links TRBV7-2 to TRBJ1-3, with TRBD1 matching 8 bases. The CDR3 extends over 15 amino acids. CDR1 and CDR2 (germline): SGHTA, FQGNSA. The V and J ends lost 4 bases and 2 bases, in that order; junction bases with no gene match: 4. The CDR3 loop reads CASSSGRGPGNTIYF. CDR3 nucleotide sequence: TGTGCCAGCAGCTCTGGCAGGGGGCCTGGAAACACCATATATTTT.